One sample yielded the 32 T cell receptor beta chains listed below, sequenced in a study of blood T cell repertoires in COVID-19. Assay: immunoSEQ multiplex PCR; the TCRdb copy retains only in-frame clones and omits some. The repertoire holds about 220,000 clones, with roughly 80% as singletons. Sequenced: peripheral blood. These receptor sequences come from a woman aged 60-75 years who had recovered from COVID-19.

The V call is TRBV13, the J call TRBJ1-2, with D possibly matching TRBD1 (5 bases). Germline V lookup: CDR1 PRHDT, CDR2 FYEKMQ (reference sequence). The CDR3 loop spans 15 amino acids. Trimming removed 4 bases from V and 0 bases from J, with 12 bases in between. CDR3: CASSYGQGANYGYTF. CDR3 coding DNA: TGTGCCAGCAGCTACGGACAAGGAGCTAACTATGGCTACACCTTC. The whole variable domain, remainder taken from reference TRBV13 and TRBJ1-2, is AAGVIQSPRHLIKEKRETATLKCYPIPRHDTVYWYQQGPGQDPQFLISFYEKMQSDKGSIPDRFSAQQFSDYHSELNMSSLELGDSALYFCASSYGQGANYGYTFGSGTRLTVV.

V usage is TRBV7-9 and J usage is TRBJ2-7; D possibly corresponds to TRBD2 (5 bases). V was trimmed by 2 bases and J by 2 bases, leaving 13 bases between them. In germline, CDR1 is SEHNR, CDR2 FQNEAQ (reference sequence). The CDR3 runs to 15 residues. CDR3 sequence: CASSLIRGSPYEQYF. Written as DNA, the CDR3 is TGTGCCAGCAGCTTAATCCGGGGATCCCCCTACGAGCAGTACTTC.

CDR3 sequence: CASSSGGTEAFF. The CDR3 DNA reads TGTGCCAGCAGCAGCGGGGGGACTGAAGCTTTCTTT. The chain combines TRBV21-1 with TRBJ1-1. TRBV21-1 is a known pseudogene. CDR3 size: 12 residues.

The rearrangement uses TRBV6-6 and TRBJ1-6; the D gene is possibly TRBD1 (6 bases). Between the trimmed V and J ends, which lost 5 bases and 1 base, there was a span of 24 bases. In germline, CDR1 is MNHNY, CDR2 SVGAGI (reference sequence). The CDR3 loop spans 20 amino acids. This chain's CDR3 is CASSHPGTPIAGSYNSPLHF. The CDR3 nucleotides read TGTGCCAGCAGTCACCCCGGGACACCCATCGCGGGTTCCTATAATTCACCCCTCCACTTT.

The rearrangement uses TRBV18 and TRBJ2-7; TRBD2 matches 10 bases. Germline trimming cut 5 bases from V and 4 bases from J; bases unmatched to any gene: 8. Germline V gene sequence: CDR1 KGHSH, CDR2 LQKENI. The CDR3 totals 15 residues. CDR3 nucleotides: TGTGCCAGCTCATCTAGAGCGGGGGGGAAATACGAGCAGTACTTC. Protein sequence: CASSSRAGGKYEQYF.

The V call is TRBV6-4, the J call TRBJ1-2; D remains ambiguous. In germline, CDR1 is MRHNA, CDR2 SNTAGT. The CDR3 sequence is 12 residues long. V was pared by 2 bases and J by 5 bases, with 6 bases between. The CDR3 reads CASSDGQYGYTF. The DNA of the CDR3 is TGTGCCAGCAGTGACGGTCAGTATGGCTACACCTTC.

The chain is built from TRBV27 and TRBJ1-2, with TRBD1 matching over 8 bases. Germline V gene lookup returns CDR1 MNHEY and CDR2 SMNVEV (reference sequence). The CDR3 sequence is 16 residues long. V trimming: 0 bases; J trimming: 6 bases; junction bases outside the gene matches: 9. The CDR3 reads CASSLSPAGGANGYTF. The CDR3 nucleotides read TGTGCCAGCAGTTTATCCCCAGCAGGGGGCGCGAATGGCTACACCTTC.

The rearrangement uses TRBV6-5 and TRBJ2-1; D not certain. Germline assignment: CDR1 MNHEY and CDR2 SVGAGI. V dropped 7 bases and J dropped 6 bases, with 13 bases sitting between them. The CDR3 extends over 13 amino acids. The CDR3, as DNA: TGTGCCAGCAAACTTTTGGTCCTCAATGAGCAGTTCTTC. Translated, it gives CASKLLVLNEQFF.

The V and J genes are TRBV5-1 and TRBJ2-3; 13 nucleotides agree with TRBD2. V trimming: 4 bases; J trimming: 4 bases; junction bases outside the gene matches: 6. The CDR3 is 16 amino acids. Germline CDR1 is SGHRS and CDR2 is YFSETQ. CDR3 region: CASSPGTSGVADTQYF. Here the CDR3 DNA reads TGCGCCAGCAGCCCCGGGACTAGCGGGGTAGCAGATACGCAGTATTTT.

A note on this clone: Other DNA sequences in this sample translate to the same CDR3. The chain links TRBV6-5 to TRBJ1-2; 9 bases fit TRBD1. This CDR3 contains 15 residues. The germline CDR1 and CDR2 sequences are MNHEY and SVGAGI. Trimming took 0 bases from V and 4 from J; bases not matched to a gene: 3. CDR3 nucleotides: TGTGCCAGCAGTTACTCGAGACAGGGGGGCTATGGCTACACCTTC. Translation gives CASSYSRQGGYGYTF.

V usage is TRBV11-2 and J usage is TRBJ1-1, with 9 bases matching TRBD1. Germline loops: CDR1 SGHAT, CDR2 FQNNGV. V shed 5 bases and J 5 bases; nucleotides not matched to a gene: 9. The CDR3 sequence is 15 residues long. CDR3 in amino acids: CASSLQGARRTEAFF. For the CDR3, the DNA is TGTGCCAGCAGCCTACAGGGGGCCCGAAGGACTGAAGCTTTCTTT. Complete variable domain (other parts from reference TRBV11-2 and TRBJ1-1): EAGVAQSPRYKIIEKRQSVAFWCNPISGHATLYWYQQILGQGPKLLIQFQNNGVVDDSQLPKDRFSAERLKGVDSTLKIQPAKLEDSAVYLCASSLQGARRTEAFFGQGTRLTVV.

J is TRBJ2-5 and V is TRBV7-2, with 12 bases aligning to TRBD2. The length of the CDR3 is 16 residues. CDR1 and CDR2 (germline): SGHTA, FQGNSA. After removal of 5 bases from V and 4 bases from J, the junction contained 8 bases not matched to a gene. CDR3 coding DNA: TGTGCCAGCAGCATAACTAGCGGGGGGTTGGGAGAGACCCAGTACTTC. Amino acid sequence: CASSITSGGLGETQYF. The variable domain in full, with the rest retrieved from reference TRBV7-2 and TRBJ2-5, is GAGVSQSPSNKVTEKGKDVELRCDPISGHTALYWYRQSLGQGLEFLIYFQGNSAPDKSGLPSDRFSAERTGGSVSTLTIQRTQQEDSAVYLCASSITSGGLGETQYFGPGTRLLVL.

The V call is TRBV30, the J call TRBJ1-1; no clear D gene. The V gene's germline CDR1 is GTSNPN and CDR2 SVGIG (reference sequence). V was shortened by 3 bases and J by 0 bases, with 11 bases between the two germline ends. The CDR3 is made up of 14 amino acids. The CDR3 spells CAWRTGSVNTEAFF. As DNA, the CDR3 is TGTGCCTGGAGGACGGGATCCGTGAACACTGAAGCTTTCTTT.

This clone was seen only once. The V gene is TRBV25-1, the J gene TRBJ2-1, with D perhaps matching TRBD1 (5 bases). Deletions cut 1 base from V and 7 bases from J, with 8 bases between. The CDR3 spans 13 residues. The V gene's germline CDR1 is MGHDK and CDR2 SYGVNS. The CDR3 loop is CASSELGDNEQFF. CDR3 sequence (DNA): TGTGCCAGCAGTGAATTAGGGGATAATGAGCAGTTCTTC.

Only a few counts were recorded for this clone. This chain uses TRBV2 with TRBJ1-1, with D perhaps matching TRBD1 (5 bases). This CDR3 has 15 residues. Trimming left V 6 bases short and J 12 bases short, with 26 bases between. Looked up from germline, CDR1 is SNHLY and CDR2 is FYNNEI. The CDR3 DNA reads TGTGCCAGCAGGGGGGACGGCAGTGCGGGGTCTGGCTCTTTCTTT. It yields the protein CASRGDGSAGSGSFF.

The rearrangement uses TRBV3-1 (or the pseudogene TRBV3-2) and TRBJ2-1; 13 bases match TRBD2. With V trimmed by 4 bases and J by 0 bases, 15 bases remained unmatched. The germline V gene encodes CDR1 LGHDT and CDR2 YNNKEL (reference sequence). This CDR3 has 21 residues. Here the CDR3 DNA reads TGTGCCAGCAGCCCGATAGGACTAGCGGGGGCCCAAGCCCTCTCCTACAATGAGCAGTTCTTC. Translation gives CASSPIGLAGAQALSYNEQFF.

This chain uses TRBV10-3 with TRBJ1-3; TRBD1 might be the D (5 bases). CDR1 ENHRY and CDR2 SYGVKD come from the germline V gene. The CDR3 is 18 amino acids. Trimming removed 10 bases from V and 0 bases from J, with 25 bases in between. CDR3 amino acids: CATRTLTEILSSGNTIYF. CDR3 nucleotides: TGTGCCACTCGGACCTTGACAGAGATTCTGAGCTCTGGAAACACCATATATTTT.

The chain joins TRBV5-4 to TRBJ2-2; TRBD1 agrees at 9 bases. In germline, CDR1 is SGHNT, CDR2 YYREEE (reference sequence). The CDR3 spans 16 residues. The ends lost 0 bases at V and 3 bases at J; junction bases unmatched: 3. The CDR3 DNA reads TGTGCCAGCAGCTTGGGAACAGGGGGCCACACCGGGGAGCTGTTTTTT. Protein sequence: CASSLGTGGHTGELFF.

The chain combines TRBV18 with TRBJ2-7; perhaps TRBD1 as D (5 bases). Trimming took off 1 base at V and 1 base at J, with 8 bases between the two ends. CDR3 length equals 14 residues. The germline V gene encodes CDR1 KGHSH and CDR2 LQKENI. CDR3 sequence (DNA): TGTGCCAGCTCACCACACAGACAGTCCTACGAGCAGTACTTC. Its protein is CASSPHRQSYEQYF.

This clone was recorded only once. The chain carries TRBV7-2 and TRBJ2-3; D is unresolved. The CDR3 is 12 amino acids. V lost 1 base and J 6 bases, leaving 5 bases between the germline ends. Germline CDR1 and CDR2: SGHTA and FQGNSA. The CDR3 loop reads CASSLDWDTQYF. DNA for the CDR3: TGTGCCAGCAGCTTAGACTGGGATACGCAGTATTTT.

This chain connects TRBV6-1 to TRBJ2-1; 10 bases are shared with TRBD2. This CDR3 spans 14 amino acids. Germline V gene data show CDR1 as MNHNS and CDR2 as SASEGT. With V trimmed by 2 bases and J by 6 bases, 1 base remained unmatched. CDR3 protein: CASSELAGANEQFF. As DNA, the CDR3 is TGTGCCAGCAGTGAACTAGCGGGGGCCAATGAGCAGTTCTTC.

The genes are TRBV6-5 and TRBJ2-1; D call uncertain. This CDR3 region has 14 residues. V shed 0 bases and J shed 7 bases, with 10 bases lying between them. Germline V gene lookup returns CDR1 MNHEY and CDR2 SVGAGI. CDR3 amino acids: CASSYSSYGNEQFF. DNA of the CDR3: TGTGCCAGCAGTTACTCCTCCTACGGGAATGAGCAGTTCTTC.

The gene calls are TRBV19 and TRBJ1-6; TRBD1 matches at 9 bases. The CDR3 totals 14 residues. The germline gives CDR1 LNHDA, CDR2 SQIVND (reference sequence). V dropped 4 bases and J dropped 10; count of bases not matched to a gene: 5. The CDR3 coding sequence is TGTGCCAGTAGTACGACAGGGGGGCGGTCACCCCTCCACTTT. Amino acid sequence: CASSTTGGRSPLHF.

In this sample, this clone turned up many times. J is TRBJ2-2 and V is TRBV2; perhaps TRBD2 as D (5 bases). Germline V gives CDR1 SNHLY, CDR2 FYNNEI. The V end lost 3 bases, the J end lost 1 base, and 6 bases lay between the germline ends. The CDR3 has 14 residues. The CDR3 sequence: CASSEAGNTGELFF. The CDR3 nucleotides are TGTGCCAGCAGTGAGGCGGGGAACACCGGGGAGCTGTTTTTT.

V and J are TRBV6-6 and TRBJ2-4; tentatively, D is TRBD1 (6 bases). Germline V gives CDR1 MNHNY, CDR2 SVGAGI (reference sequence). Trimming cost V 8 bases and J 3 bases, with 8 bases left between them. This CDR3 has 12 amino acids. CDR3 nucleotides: TGTGCCAGCGGGGACAACAAAAACATTCAGTACTTC. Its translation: CASGDNKNIQYF.

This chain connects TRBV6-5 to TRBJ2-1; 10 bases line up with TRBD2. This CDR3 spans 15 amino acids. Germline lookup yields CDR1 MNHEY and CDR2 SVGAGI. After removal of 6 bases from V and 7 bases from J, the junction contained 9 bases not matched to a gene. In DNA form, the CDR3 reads TGTGCCAGCAGCTACACGGGGACTAGCGTTAATGAGCAGTTCTTC. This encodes CASSYTGTSVNEQFF.

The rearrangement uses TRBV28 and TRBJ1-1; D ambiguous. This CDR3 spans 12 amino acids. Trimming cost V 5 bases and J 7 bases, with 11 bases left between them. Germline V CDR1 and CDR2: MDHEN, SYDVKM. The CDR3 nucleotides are TGTGCCAGCAGTCTTACCGGGGTTGAAGCTTTCTTT. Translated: CASSLTGVEAFF. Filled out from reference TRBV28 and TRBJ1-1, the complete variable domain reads DVKVTQSSRYLVKRTGEKVFLECVQDMDHENMFWYRQDPGLGLRLIYFSYDVKMKEKGDIPEGYSVSREKKERFSLILESASTNQTSMYLCASSLTGVEAFFGQGTRLTVV.

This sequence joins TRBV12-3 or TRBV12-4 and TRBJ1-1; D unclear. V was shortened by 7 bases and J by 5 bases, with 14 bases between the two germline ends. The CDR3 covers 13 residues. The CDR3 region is CASNLLAHTEAFF. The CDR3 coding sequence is TGTGCCAGCAACCTTTTAGCCCATACTGAAGCTTTCTTT.

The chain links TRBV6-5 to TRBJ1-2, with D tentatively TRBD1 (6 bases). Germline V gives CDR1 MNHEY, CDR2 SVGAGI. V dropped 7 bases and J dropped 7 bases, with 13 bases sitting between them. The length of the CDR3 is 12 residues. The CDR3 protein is CASTQGWAGYTF. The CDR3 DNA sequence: TGTGCCAGCACCCAGGGGTGGGCTGGCTACACCTTC.

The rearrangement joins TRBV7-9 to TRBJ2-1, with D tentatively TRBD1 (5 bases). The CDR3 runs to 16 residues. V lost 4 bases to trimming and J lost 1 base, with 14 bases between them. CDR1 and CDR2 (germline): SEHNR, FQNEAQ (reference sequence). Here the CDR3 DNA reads TGTGCCAGCAGCTCCCCTCTTGGGGCATCCTACAATGAGCAGTTCTTC. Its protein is CASSSPLGASYNEQFF.

This chain's CDR3 is CASSQSGAGGYTF. The CDR3 nucleotides read TGTGCCAGCAGCCAATCAGGGGCTGGCGGCTACACCTTC. The chain couples TRBV16 to TRBJ1-2; D may be TRBD1 (5 bases). CDR1 KGHSY and CDR2 FQNENV come from the germline V gene. The CDR3 has 13 amino acids. V lost 0 bases and J 8 bases, leaving 10 bases between the germline ends.

CDR3 nucleotides: TGTGCCAGCAGTAGCGGGGCTCAACCCGTGGGGGAGACCCAGTACTTC. It is translated as CASSSGAQPVGETQYF. The chain recombines TRBV11-2 with TRBJ2-5; 8 nucleotides align to TRBD2. The germline V gene has CDR1 SGHAT and CDR2 FQNNGV. The V segment lost 6 bases and the J segment 5 bases; nucleotides outside the gene matches: 14. This CDR3 spans 16 amino acids.